Given below is one T cell receptor beta chain in context. Profiling relied on immunoSEQ multiplex PCR, and the TCRdb table lists in-frame clones only, not all of them. The profile shows 60,000 to 70,000 clones, roughly 84% of them singletons. This specimen belongs to a study of OX40 agonist ivuxolimab in advanced cancers. J lost 9 bases, V lost 6 bases, and 19 bases had no gene match. The CDR3 contains 17 residues. The germline gives CDR1 SEHNR, CDR2 FQNEAQ (reference sequence). Sequences were derived from CD4+ or CD8+ T cells sorted from blood, sampled in a trial of the OX40 agonist ivuxolimab. This TCR was recovered from an adult with an advanced solid tumor such as melanoma, head and neck, liver or kidney cancer. This chain links TRBV7-9 with TRBJ2-3; 9 nucleotides agree with TRBD2. CDR3 DNA sequence: TGTGCCAGCAGTCCTCTGGGAGCGGGAGGCCCCTTAGTAACGCAGTATTTT. It is translated as CASSPLGAGGPLVTQYF.